This T cell receptor beta chain was recovered during a study of OX40 agonist ivuxolimab in advanced cancers. Across the study: While on treatment, patients had intravenous ivuxolimab at 0.01 to 10 mg/kg every 2 weeks. Partial responses were achieved by three patients, of whom one had hepatocellular carcinoma and two had cutaneous melanoma.

The CDR3 is made up of 15 amino acids. CDR1 is SGHTA and CDR2 is FQGNSA in the germline V gene. V shed 3 bases and J shed 0 bases, with 12 bases lying between them. Overall study findings and caveats: CD8+ T cells averaged more expanded clones than CD4+.

Profiling relied on immunoSEQ multiplex PCR, and the TCRdb table lists in-frame clones only, not all of them. The sample records around 67,000 clones, about 85% being singletons. A word on this clone: No antigen is known for it.

The source of this sequence is an adult with an advanced solid tumor such as melanoma, head and neck, liver or kidney cancer. The material sequenced was CD4+ or CD8+ T cells sorted from blood, taken in a trial of the OX40 agonist ivuxolimab. The rearrangement uses TRBV7-2 and TRBJ2-7; D is perhaps TRBD1 or TRBD2 (5 bases each). CDR3 sequence reads: CASSFTGAISYEQYF. The CDR3 DNA is TGTGCCAGCAGCTTCACCGGGGCGATCTCCTACGAGCAGTACTTC. The full variable domain, in which reference TRBV7-2 and TRBJ2-7 provide the parts outside the CDR3, is GAGVSQSPSNKVTEKGKDVELRCDPISGHTALYWYRQSLGQGLEFLIYFQGNSAPDKSGLPSDRFSAERTGGSVSTLTIQRTQQEDSAVYLCASSFTGAISYEQYFGPGTRLTVT.